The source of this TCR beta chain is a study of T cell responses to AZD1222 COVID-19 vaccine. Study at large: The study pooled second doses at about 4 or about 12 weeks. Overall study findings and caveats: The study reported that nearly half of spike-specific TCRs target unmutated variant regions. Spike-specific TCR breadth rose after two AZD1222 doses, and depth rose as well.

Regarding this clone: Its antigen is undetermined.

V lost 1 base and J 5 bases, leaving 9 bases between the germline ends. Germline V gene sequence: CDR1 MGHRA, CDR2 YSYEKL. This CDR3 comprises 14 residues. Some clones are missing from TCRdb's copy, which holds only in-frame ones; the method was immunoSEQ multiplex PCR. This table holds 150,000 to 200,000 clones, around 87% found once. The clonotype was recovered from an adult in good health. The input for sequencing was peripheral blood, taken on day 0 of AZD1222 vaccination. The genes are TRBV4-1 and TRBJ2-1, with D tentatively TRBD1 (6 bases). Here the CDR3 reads CASSQVQGNNEQFF. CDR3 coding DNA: TGCGCCAGCAGCCAAGTGCAGGGGAACAATGAGCAGTTCTTC.